This is a list of T cell receptor beta chains from one sample in a study of T cells of healthy individuals. TCRdb fed the 5' RACE reads into MiXCR, producing one record per CDR3 protein. Of more than 60,000 distinct CDR3 sequences detected, 15% to 20% appear once; the ten largest clones hold approximately 4.8%. The receptor set was obtained from a human donor in good health. CDR3s include the opening cysteine and the closing phenylalanine or tryptophan.

CDR3 protein	V gene	J gene
CASRSGGNEQFF	TRBV2	TRBJ2-1
CASSLRGTILNNEQFF	TRBV11-2	TRBJ2-1
CASSRFPRPGQGEETQYF	TRBV4-1	TRBJ2-5
CASSGLLETQYF	TRBV12-3/TRBV12-4	TRBJ2-5
CASGTQGQPQHF	TRBV2	TRBJ1-5
CASSLNVLSYEQYF	TRBV11-2	TRBJ2-7
CASSTGYAYGYTF	TRBV28	TRBJ1-2
CASSFSWTENYGYTF	TRBV7-9	TRBJ1-2
CAISGTGQGTDTQYF	TRBV10-3	TRBJ2-3
CASSLGGSYEQYF	TRBV11-1	TRBJ2-7
CASSSRGSNQPQHF	TRBV6-2/TRBV6-3	TRBJ1-5
CSARDSWSPEAFF	TRBV20-1	TRBJ1-1
CASSVYGEGNYGYTF	TRBV9	TRBJ1-2
CASSLPLLVPGQLNYEQYF	TRBV28	TRBJ2-7
CSVGGQVYGYTF	TRBV29-1	TRBJ1-2
CASSQDAAGYQETQYF	TRBV4-1	TRBJ2-5
CASSLHSSGLNTGELFF	TRBV11-1	TRBJ2-2
CASSQGLAGGRGEQFF	TRBV7-2	TRBJ2-1
CSVGGLAYNEQFF	TRBV29-1	TRBJ2-1
CASSIAVRMTEAFF	TRBV19	TRBJ1-1
CASIETRNTGELFF	TRBV2	TRBJ2-2
CSAIPSGSTGELFF	TRBV20-1	TRBJ2-2
CAISSDASDEQYF	TRBV10-3	TRBJ2-7
CASSGQVDAEAFF	TRBV2	TRBJ1-1
CSARDPGSPYEQYF	TRBV20-1	TRBJ2-7
CASSQDSPEAFF	TRBV12-3/TRBV12-4	TRBJ1-1
CSAVGQNTWELFF	TRBV29-1	TRBJ2-2
CASRPNTGELFF	TRBV6-5	TRBJ2-2
CASSLLGLAGAFPDGDTQYF	TRBV7-3	TRBJ2-3
CASSVGDGSRVYEQYF	TRBV9	TRBJ2-7
CSVGSPGDINEQYF	TRBV29-1	TRBJ2-7
CASTTGGYTDTQYF	TRBV6-2/TRBV6-3	TRBJ2-3
CASALGGPSYEQYF	TRBV7-2	TRBJ2-7
CASSEPGSYNEQFF	TRBV2	TRBJ2-1
CAWSKKRQYNTEAFF	TRBV30	TRBJ1-1
CASSFGTVSSYNEQFF	TRBV5-1	TRBJ2-1
CASRNPRDRAFF	TRBV6-5	TRBJ2-1
CASITSGSGANVLTF	TRBV3-2	TRBJ2-6
CASSYLKGEGEAFF	TRBV6-5	TRBJ1-1
CASSPRLAGGNEQFF	TRBV9	TRBJ2-1
CASSPRPPRFSAGGNTDTQYF	TRBV3-1	TRBJ2-3
CASSLGLAEDQETQYF	TRBV5-1	TRBJ2-5
CSALSLGQGSTDTQYF	TRBV20-1	TRBJ2-3
CASSYFRDNYEQYF	TRBV6-6	TRBJ2-7
CSVPTSTGNPYEQYF	TRBV29-1	TRBJ2-7
CASSLQLGEQYF	TRBV19	TRBJ2-7
CASSSGLAGEGDTQYF	TRBV2	TRBJ2-3
CASSDYNTEAFF	TRBV6-5	TRBJ1-1
CASSLLASKNIQYF	TRBV27	TRBJ2-4
CASSFGSLGYEQYF	TRBV7-2	TRBJ2-7
CASSRVKGRHTEAFF	TRBV4-2	TRBJ1-1
CATSDSERGGPYNEQFF	TRBV24-1	TRBJ2-1
CASSQTPGQGPYEQYF	TRBV4-1	TRBJ2-7
CASSQTAGPGTGELFF	TRBV4-2	TRBJ2-2
CASSYSNEQYF	TRBV6-5	TRBJ2-7
CSVVWRDTFYNEQFF	TRBV29-1	TRBJ2-1
CASSYRKGVWVF	TRBV6-5	TRBJ2-1
CASSIRGLVDNEQFF	TRBV19	TRBJ2-1
CASTETATSYEQYF	TRBV5-1	TRBJ2-7
CASSQTSDQETQYF	TRBV6-5	TRBJ2-5